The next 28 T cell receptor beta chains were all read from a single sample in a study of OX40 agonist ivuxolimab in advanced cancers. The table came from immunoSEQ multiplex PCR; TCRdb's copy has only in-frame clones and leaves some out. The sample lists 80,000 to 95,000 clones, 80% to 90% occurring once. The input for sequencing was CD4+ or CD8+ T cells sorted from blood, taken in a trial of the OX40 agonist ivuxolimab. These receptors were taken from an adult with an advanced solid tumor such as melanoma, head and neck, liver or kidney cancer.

The CDR3 here is CASSLEGELEQYF. Here the CDR3 DNA reads TGTGCCAGCAGCTTAGAAGGGGAACTTGAGCAGTACTTC. This chain uses TRBV7-9 with TRBJ2-7; perhaps TRBD1 as D (5 bases). CDR1 is SEHNR, CDR2 FQNEAQ, per germline (reference sequence). CDR3 length equals 13 residues. The germline V and J ends were trimmed by 1 base and 7 bases, with 11 bases remaining between them.

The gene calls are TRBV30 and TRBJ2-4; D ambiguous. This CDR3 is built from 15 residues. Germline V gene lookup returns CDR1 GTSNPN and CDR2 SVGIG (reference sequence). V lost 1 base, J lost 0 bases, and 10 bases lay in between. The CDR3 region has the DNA TGTGCCTGGAGTGGGAAGATGCTAGCCAAAAACATTCAGTACTTC. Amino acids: CAWSGKMLAKNIQYF.

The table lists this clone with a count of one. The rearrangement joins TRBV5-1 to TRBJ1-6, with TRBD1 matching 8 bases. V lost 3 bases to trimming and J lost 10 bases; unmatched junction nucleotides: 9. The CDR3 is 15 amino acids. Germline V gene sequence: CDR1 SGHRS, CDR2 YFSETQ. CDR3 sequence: CASSWKGTGDSPLHF. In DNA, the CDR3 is TGCGCCAGCAGCTGGAAAGGGACAGGCGACTCACCCCTCCACTTT.

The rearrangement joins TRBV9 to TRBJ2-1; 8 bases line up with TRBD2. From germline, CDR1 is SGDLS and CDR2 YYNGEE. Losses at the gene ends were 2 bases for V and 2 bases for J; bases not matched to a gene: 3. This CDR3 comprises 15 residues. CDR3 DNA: TGTGCCAGCAGCGTCAGCGGGAGAGCCTACAATGAGCAGTTCTTC. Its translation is CASSVSGRAYNEQFF.

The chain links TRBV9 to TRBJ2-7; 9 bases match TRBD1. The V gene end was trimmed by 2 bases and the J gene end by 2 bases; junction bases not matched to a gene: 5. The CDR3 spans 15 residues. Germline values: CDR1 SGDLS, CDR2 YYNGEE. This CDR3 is CASSVWTGDAYEQYF. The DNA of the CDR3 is TGTGCCAGCAGCGTTTGGACAGGGGATGCCTACGAGCAGTACTTC.

The CDR3 nucleotides read TGCGCCAGCAGCAAGGATGCGGATGAAAAACTGTTTTTT. Its protein is CASSKDADEKLFF. V is TRBV4-1 and J is TRBJ1-4; D is uncertain. The V end was cut by 5 bases, the J end by 6 bases, with 10 bases between. The germline gives CDR1 MGHRA, CDR2 YSYEKL. The CDR3 contains 13 residues.

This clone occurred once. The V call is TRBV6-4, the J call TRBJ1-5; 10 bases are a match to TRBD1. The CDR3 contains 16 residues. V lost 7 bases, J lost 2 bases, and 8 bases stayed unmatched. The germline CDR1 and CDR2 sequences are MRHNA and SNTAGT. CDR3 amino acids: CASTRQGARCNQPQHF. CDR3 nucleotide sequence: TGTGCCAGCACTCGACAGGGGGCGAGGTGCAATCAGCCCCAGCATTTT.

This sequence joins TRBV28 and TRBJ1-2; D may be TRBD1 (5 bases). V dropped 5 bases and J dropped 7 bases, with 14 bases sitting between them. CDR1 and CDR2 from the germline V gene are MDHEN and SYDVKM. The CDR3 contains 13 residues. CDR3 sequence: CASSPGDERGYTF. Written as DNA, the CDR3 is TGTGCCAGCAGTCCCGGGGACGAGCGTGGCTACACCTTC.

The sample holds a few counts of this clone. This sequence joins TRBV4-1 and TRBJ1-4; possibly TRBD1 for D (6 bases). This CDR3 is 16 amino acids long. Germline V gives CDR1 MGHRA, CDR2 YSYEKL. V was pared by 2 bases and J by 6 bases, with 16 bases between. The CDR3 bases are TGCGCCAGCAGCCAATACCCAGGGGAATCGGATGAAAAACTGTTTTTT. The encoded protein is CASSQYPGESDEKLFF.

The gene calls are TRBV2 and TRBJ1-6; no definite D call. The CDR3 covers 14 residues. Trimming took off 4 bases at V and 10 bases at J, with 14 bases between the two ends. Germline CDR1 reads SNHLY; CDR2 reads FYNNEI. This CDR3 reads CASSVSVGGSPLHF. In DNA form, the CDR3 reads TGTGCCAGCAGTGTTTCCGTGGGAGGGTCACCCCTCCACTTT.

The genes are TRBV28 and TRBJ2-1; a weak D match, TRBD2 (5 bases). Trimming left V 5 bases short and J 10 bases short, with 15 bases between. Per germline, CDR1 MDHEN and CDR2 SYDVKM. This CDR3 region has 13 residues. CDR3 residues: CASSPPRALEQFF. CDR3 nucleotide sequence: TGTGCCAGCAGTCCCCCGCGGGCGTTGGAGCAGTTCTTC. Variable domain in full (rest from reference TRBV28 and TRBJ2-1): DVKVTQSSRYLVKRTGEKVFLECVQDMDHENMFWYRQDPGLGLRLIYFSYDVKMKEKGDIPEGYSVSREKKERFSLILESASTNQTSMYLCASSPPRALEQFFGPGTRLTVL.

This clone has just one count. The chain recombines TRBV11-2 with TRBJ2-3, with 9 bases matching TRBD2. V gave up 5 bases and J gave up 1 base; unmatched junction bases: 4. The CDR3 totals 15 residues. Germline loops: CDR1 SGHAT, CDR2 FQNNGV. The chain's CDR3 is CASSSSGGGTDTQYF. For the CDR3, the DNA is TGTGCCAGCAGCAGTAGCGGGGGAGGCACAGATACGCAGTATTTT.

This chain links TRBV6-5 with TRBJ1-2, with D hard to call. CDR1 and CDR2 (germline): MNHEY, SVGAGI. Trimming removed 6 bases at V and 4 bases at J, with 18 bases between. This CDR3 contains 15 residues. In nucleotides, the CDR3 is TGTGCCAGCAGACTCCTTGGACCGGAGTTCTATGGCTACACCTTC. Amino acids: CASRLLGPEFYGYTF.

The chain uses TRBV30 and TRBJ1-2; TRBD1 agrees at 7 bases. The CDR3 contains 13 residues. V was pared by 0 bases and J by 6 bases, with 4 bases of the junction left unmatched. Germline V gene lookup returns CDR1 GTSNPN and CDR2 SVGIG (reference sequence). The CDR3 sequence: CAWSVKGAHGYTF. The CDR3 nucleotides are TGTGCCTGGAGTGTAAAGGGGGCTCATGGCTACACCTTC.

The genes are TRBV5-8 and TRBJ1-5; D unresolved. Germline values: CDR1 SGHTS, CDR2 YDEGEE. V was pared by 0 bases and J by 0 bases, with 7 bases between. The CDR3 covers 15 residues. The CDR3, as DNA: TGTGCCAGCAGCTTGGACGGAATTAGCAATCAGCCCCAGCATTTT. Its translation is CASSLDGISNQPQHF.

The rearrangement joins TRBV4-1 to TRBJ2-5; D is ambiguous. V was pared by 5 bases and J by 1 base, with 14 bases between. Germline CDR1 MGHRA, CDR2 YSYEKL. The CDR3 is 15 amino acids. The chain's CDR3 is CASSGFSKGQETQYF. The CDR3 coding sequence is TGCGCCAGCAGCGGATTTAGCAAGGGCCAAGAGACCCAGTACTTC.

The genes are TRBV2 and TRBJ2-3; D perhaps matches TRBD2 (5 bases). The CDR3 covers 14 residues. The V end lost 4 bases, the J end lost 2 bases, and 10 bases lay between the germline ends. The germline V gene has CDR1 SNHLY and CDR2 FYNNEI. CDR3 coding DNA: TGTGCCAGCAGTGGAAGGACTTACACAGATACGCAGTATTTT. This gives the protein CASSGRTYTDTQYF.

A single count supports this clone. CDR3 loop: CASSFTGQDNSPLHF. DNA for the CDR3: TGTGCCAGCAGCTTCACGGGACAAGATAATTCACCCCTCCACTTT. The V and J genes are TRBV11-2 and TRBJ1-6; weak D call: TRBD1 (6 bases). The V and J ends lost 3 bases and 5 bases respectively, with 11 bases between them. The CDR3 length is 15 residues. Germline V gene sequence: CDR1 SGHAT, CDR2 FQNNGV.

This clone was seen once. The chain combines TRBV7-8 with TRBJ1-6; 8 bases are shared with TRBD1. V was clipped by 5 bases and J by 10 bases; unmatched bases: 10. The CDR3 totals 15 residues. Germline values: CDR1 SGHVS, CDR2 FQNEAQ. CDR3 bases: TGTGCCAGCAGCACACAGGGGGGTTTTTCGTCACCCCTCCACTTT. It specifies CASSTQGGFSSPLHF.

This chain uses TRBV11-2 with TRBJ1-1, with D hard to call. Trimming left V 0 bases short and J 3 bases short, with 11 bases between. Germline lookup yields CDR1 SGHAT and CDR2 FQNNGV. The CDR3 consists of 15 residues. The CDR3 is CASSLDGSGDTEAFF. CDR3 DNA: TGTGCCAGCAGCTTAGATGGGAGCGGGGACACTGAAGCTTTCTTT.

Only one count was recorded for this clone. The CDR3 reads CASNRDRGPEAFF. The CDR3 nucleotides are TGTGCCAGCAATCGGGACAGGGGGCCTGAAGCTTTCTTT. The chain has TRBV25-1 and TRBJ1-1; TRBD1 aligns across 12 bases. The CDR3 is made up of 13 amino acids. Germline V gives CDR1 MGHDK, CDR2 SYGVNS. J gave up 6 bases and V 7 bases, and 3 bases lay outside the gene matches. The full variable domain, completed using reference TRBV25-1 and TRBJ1-1, is EADIYQTPRYLVIGTGKKITLECSQTMGHDKMYWYQQDPGMELHLIHYSYGVNSTEKGDLSSESTVSRIRTEHFPLTLESARPSHTSQYLCASNRDRGPEAFFGQGTRLTVV.

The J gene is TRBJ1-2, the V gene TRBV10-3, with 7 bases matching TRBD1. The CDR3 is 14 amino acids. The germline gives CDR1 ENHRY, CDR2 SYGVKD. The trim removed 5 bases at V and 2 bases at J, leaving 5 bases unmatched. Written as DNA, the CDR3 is TGTGCCATCAGTTTCGGACAGGCCAACTATGGCTACACCTTC. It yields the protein CAISFGQANYGYTF.

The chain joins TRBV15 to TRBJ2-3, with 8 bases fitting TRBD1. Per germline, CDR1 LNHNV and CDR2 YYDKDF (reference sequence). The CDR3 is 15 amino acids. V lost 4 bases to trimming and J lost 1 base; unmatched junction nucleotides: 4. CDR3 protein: CATSTTDRGTDTQYF. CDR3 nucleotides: TGTGCCACCAGCACAACGGACAGGGGCACAGATACGCAGTATTTT.

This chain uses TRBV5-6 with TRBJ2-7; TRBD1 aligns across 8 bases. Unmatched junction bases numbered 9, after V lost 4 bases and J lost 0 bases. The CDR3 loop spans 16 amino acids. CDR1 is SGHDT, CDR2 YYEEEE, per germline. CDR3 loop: CASSPTGAPASYEQYF. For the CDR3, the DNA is TGTGCCAGCAGCCCGACAGGGGCCCCTGCCTCCTACGAGCAGTACTTC.

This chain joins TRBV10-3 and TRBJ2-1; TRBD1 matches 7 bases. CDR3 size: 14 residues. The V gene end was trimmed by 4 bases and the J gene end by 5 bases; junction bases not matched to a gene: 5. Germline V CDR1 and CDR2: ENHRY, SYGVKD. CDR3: CAISAPDRHNEQFF. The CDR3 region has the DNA TGTGCCATCAGTGCCCCGGACAGGCACAATGAGCAGTTCTTC.

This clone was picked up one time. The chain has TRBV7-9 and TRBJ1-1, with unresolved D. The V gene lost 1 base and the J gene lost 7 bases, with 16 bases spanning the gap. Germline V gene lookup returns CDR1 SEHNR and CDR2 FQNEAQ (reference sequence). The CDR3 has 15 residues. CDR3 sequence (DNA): TGTGCCAGCAGCTTAGGGCAGACCACGGGTGGTGAAGCTTTCTTT. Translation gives CASSLGQTTGGEAFF.

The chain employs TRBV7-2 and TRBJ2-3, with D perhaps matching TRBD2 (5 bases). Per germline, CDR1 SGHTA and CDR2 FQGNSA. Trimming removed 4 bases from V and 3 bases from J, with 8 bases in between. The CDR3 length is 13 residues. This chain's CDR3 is CASSYGKTDTQYF. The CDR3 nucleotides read TGTGCCAGCAGCTACGGGAAAACAGATACGCAGTATTTT.

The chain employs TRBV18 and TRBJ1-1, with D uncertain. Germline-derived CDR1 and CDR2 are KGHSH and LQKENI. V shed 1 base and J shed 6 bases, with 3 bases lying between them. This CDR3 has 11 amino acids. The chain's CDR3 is CASSPQSEAFF. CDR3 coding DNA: TGTGCCAGCTCACCACAATCTGAAGCTTTCTTT. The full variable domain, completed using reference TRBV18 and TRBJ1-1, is NAGVMQNPRHLVRRRGQEARLRCSPMKGHSHVYWYRQLPEEGLKFMVYLQKENIIDESGMPKERFSAEFPKEGPSILRIQQVVRGDSAAYFCASSPQSEAFFGQGTRLTVV.